This T cell receptor (beta chain) was obtained from a study of T cells after yellow fever vaccination. As for the study in general: Fractions of limited cellularity were prepared by means of SMART-Seq v4 Ultra Low Input.

This clonotype was picked up a small number of times. Antigen: not known. CDR3 length: 13 amino acids. V lost 5 bases and J 6 bases, leaving 12 bases between the germline ends. They built TCR cDNA with 5'RACE template switching, a step that put in a universal primer site and UMIs. Each CDR3 protein gets one entry after TCRdb re-called the 5' RACE reads with MiXCR. The profile shows hundreds of thousands of distinct CDR3 sequences, less than 20% of them singletons. Study-wide findings and caveats: Post-booster repertoires contained most primary-vaccination clones again (around 97% CD4, about 90% CD8). Though it reached lower strength, the secondary response hit its peak faster, day 5 versus 15.

The chain joins TRBV12-3 or TRBV12-4 to TRBJ2-3; no clear D gene. Material: PBMCs, obtained 15 days after the yellow fever booster vaccination. This clonotype was obtained from a man in his thirties or forties who received the YFV17D yellow fever vaccine. The CDR3: CASSDLDGDTQYF. DNA of the CDR3: TGTGCCAGCAGTGACCTGGACGGGGATACGCAGTATTTT.